A single sample gave rise to the 16 T cell receptor beta chains below, sequenced in a study of blood T cells in healthy people across ages. A J-beta primer mix and a sample-barcoded 5' primer were used in a second PCR of about 7 to 12 cycles. TCRdb reprocessed the 5' RACE reads via MiXCR and lists one record per CDR3 protein. The sample lists about 1.6 million distinct CDR3 sequences, roughly 30% seen once, with about 11% in the top ten. Input material: blood. The receptor set was obtained from a woman aged 30 to 39 in good health.

In regard to this clonotype: Compared with germline, one end of the junction differs, possibly owing to a read error. This sequence joins TRBV7-8 and TRBJ2-7, with a possible D match to TRBD1 (6 bases). The germline V gene has CDR1 SGHVS and CDR2 FQNEAQ. CDR3 size: 17 residues. The CDR3 reads CASSLETGTTSGYKQYF. The CDR3 nucleotides read TGTGCCAGCAGCCTAGAGACCGGGACAACCAGCGGCTACAAGCAGTACTTC.

This clonotype was observed a few times. The J gene is TRBJ2-1, the V gene TRBV18; 9 positions agree with TRBD2. The CDR3 is 15 amino acids. With V trimmed by 2 bases and J by 10 bases, 9 bases remained unmatched. Germline loops: CDR1 KGHSH, CDR2 LQKENI. The CDR3 spells CASSPGIAGDGEQFF. DNA for the CDR3: TGTGCCAGCTCACCAGGAATAGCGGGAGATGGGGAGCAGTTCTTC. The full variable domain, completed using reference TRBV18 and TRBJ2-1, is NAGVMQNPRHLVRRRGQEARLRCSPMKGHSHVYWYRQLPEEGLKFMVYLQKENIIDESGMPKERFSAEFPKEGPSILRIQQVVRGDSAAYFCASSPGIAGDGEQFFGPGTRLTVL.

This clonotype was detected only a few times. DNA for the CDR3: TGTGCCAGCAGCCACCTCCGAGGGAGTGTGACCACCTACGAGCAGTACTTC. Amino acid sequence: CASSHLRGSVTTYEQYF. V usage is TRBV27 and J usage is TRBJ2-7, with D perhaps matching TRBD2 (5 bases). The CDR3 contains 17 residues. Trimming removed 6 bases at V and 2 bases at J, with 23 bases between. In germline, CDR1 is MNHEY, CDR2 SMNVEV (reference sequence).

This clonotype showed up just a few times. The chain employs TRBV10-3 and TRBJ2-3; no clear D gene. CDR1 is ENHRY, CDR2 SYGVKD, per germline. The V and J ends lost 3 bases and 2 bases respectively, with 3 bases between them. This CDR3 contains 12 residues. CDR3 loop: CAISDPTDTQYF. CDR3 in DNA: TGTGCCATCAGTGACCCCACAGATACGCAGTATTTT.

Only a few counts were recorded for this clonotype. J is TRBJ1-2 and V is TRBV28; unclear D gene. CDR3 size: 12 residues. The V and J ends lost 4 bases and 8 bases respectively, with 11 bases between them. The germline gives CDR1 MDHEN, CDR2 SYDVKM. The CDR3 loop reads CASSSSAGGYTF. The CDR3 nucleotides read TGTGCCAGCAGTTCCTCAGCTGGGGGCTACACCTTC.

The J gene is TRBJ1-2, the V gene TRBV27; 8 bases are a match to TRBD1. With 2 bases clipped from V and 5 bases from J, the junction kept 10 bases outside the gene matches. Per germline, CDR1 MNHEY and CDR2 SMNVEV (reference sequence). This CDR3 is 16 amino acids long. The CDR3 region is CASSLGAGGEPYGYTF. Written as DNA, the CDR3 is TGTGCCAGCAGTTTAGGGGCAGGGGGCGAACCTTATGGCTACACCTTC.

V is TRBV7-2 and J is TRBJ1-2; D is uncertain. V was shortened by 5 bases and J by 1 base, with 11 bases between the two germline ends. This CDR3 has 14 amino acids. In germline, CDR1 is SGHTA, CDR2 FQGNSA. Written as DNA, the CDR3 is TGTGCCAGCAGCGTGGGCCCGGGTAACTATGGCTACACCTTC. Its translation is CASSVGPGNYGYTF.

V is TRBV30 and J is TRBJ2-4; 8 bases align to TRBD1. The better agreement between TRBJ2-7 and the DNA end casts doubt on the J call. The CDR3 sequence is 14 residues long. Germline loops: CDR1 GTSNPN, CDR2 SVGIG (reference sequence). The CDR3 is CAWEPGTGSYEQYF. In DNA, the CDR3 is TGTGCCTGGGAACCCGGGACAGGTAGCTACGAGCAGTACTTC.

The V gene is TRBV5-1, the J gene TRBJ2-7; 12 bases agree with TRBD2. This CDR3 comprises 16 residues. Germline CDR1 SGHRS, CDR2 YFSETQ. The V gene end was trimmed by 2 bases and the J gene end by 5 bases; junction bases not matched to a gene: 8. The CDR3 DNA reads TGCGCCAGCAGCTTAGCGACTAGCGGGAGTCGCGACGAGCAGTACTTC. This sequence encodes CASSLATSGSRDEQYF.

This clonotype was observed a handful of times. The V call is TRBV5-4, the J call TRBJ2-1; D is possibly TRBD1 (6 bases). The germline V gene encodes CDR1 SGHNT and CDR2 YYREEE (reference sequence). The CDR3 has 15 residues. The V and J ends lost 0 bases and 6 bases respectively, with 13 bases between them. The CDR3 loop is CASSLGGRVPNEQFF. The CDR3, as DNA: TGTGCCAGCAGCTTGGGGGGGCGAGTTCCCAATGAGCAGTTCTTC.

This clonotype was recorded a few times. The chain couples TRBV29-1 to TRBJ1-2, with 10 bases matching TRBD1. This CDR3 contains 14 residues. Germline V gene sequence: CDR1 SQVTM, CDR2 ANQGSEA. Trimming removed 4 bases from V and 3 bases from J; junction bases left unmatched: 5. As DNA, the CDR3 is TGCAGCGTTGTGACAGGGGGCCTTCACTATGGCTACACCTTC. Amino acids: CSVVTGGLHYGYTF.

As regards this clonotype: A junction end diverges from the germline sequence, so it may reflect a read error. This chain connects TRBV20-1 to TRBJ2-1; TRBD2 aligns across 12 bases. The length of the CDR3 is 17 residues. The V gene's germline CDR1 is DFQATT and CDR2 SNEGSKA (reference sequence). CDR3 nucleotides: TGCAGTGCTAGAGGGCTAGCGGGAGGGGTTACCTACAATGGGCAGTTCTTC. Amino acids: CSARGLAGGVTYNGQFF.

This clonotype was found many times. DNA for the CDR3: TGTGCCAGCAGTTACTCCACGGGGGCCCAAGAGACCCAGTACTTC. Translation gives CASSYSTGAQETQYF. This sequence joins TRBV6-5 and TRBJ2-5; D may match TRBD1 or TRBD2 (6 bases each). The V gene's germline CDR1 is MNHEY and CDR2 SVGAGI. This CDR3 is built from 15 residues. V was cut by 0 bases and J by 1 base, with 9 bases left in between.

This clonotype was recorded many times. The genes are TRBV4-1 and TRBJ2-7, with D perhaps TRBD2 (6 bases). Germline CDR1 and CDR2: MGHRA and YSYEKL. Trimming left V 5 bases short and J 1 base short, with 12 bases between. The CDR3 runs 14 residues. Here the CDR3 reads CASSSGTESYEQYF. Here the CDR3 DNA reads TGCGCCAGCAGCTCGGGGACTGAGTCCTACGAGCAGTACTTC.

The CDR3 coding sequence is TGTGCCAGCAGTTTCGGACCCCCTGAGCAGTTCTTC. Encoded protein: CASSFGPPEQFF. The chain couples TRBV12-3 or TRBV12-4 to TRBJ2-1, with unresolved D. The CDR3 contains 12 residues. The V gene lost 3 bases and the J gene lost 9 bases, with 9 bases spanning the gap.

At least ten counts were recorded for this clonotype. The chain has TRBV6-6 and TRBJ2-7; the D call may be TRBD1 or TRBD2 (5 bases each). The germline gives CDR1 MNHNY, CDR2 SVGAGI (reference sequence). The CDR3 runs 11 residues. With 6 bases removed from V and 7 bases from J, the gap between germline ends came to 10 bases. This CDR3 is CASSQWGEQYF. CDR3 sequence (DNA): TGTGCCAGCAGCCAATGGGGGGAGCAGTACTTC.